This TCR beta chain was identified in a study of T cell changes during pregnancy in multiple sclerosis. TCRdb keeps only in-frame clones here, not all; method: immunoSEQ multiplex PCR. Here the sample spans over 45,000 clones, 75% to 90% being singletons. CDR1 and CDR2 from the germline V gene are MGHRA and YSYEKL. Deletions cut 2 bases from V and 4 bases from J, with 11 bases between. The CDR3 is 14 amino acids. This material consisted of CD4+ T cells from peripheral blood mononuclear cells, taken in the first trimester of pregnancy. The receptor was isolated from a female donor with multiple sclerosis, enrolled in a pregnancy study. The chain employs TRBV4-1 and TRBJ2-5, with TRBD2 as a possible D gene (6 bases). The CDR3 protein is CASSQRYGGETQYF. The CDR3 bases are TGCGCCAGCAGCCAACGTTACGGGGGAGAGACCCAGTACTTC.